This T cell receptor beta chain was captured in a study of cytomegalovirus exposure and HLA in healthy donors (dated by TCRdb to the late 2010s). For context, the study as a whole: An earlier analysis of a few hundred of the donors reported 276 Gb of sequence data and 100 million to 120 million unique TCR beta sequences obtained from some 200 million T cells. An earlier analysis of fewer than 700 of the donors applied high-throughput TCR beta sequencing to assess whether each TCR beta V gene segment acted as functional or pseudogenic. HLA typing included class I and class II loci at four-digit resolution. Rather than drawing on any new phenotypic data, the later analysis identified candidate immune exposures from TCR beta sequences and the way those sequences occurred across donors. Donor age, sex, ethnicity and CMV serostatus were compiled alongside the repertoire data. A later analysis re-examined previously published TCR beta repertoires from just over 650 donors and added high-resolution HLA genotyping to investigate patterns of TCR occurrence. On average, about 240,000 unique TCR beta nucleotide sequences were sequenced per donor among 300 to 500 genotyped donors of the cohort, with roughly 18% of those sequences being non-productive. Every discovery cohort repertoire had been produced on one sequencing platform. The study profiled the T cell repertoires of fewer than 850 subjects by immunosequencing and related them to cytomegalovirus serostatus. A handful of DR-DQ haplotypes were handled as single units for association and clustering because linkage in the cohort was strong. The number of typed donors differed by locus: about 629-640 for A, B, C, DRB1 and DQB1; some 500 for DQA1; around 610 for DPA1; and about 470 for DPB1. High-throughput TCR immunosequencing, statistical association of individual TCRs with disease status, and machine learning were combined to predict cytomegalovirus infection status. The study aimed to test whether cataloging public T cell receptors could reveal signatures of past pathogen exposure. About 300 gigabases of sequencing data and around 80 million unique TCR sequences made up an early release that covered under 750 HLA-typed donors. A later genetic analysis used genome-wide SNP genotypes for about 65% of the 666 donors, treating that subset as a discovery cohort. A separate validation cohort of 90 to 150 different subjects was used in addition to the roughly 720-subject first cohort. Of the 300 to 500 genotyped donors, 81% were placed in the genetic ancestry cluster associated with self-reported Caucasian donors. Beyond this particular receptor, the publication reports: A further reported finding was that TCR beta sequences accurately predicted the HLA-A and HLA-B alleles for most subjects in the first cohort. Several of the top co-occurrence clusters appeared to be linked to parvovirus B19, influenza, CMV and Epstein-Barr virus, according to a later analysis. In an earlier analysis of a few hundred of the donors, most TCR beta V segments were observed in productive rearrangements about 87% or about 30% of the time, broadly matching IMGT annotations. In vitro tests confirmed that a few of the cytomegalovirus-associated TCR beta chains recognize cytomegalovirus antigens. In a later genetic analysis, fewer N-insertions in productive TCRs were reported among donors in an Asian-associated ancestry cluster than the approximately 670-donor mean. Some IMGT-functional V segments, including TRBV6-2 and TRBV6-3, could not be distinguished by the 87-base-pair reads and were therefore excluded. Because counts were too low, seventeen rarely observed V segments, including chromosome 9 orphons, were excluded from the earlier analysis of several hundred of the donors. Sequencing depth was assumed to be roughly uniform across donors in the presence/absence analyses, though that assumption may not hold. It was suggested by the authors that the approach could potentially be generalized to other disease states and immunological phenotypes. Because some donors lacked HLA typing at each locus, the association tests relied only on the typed subset. Most TCR sequences were observed very rarely across donors, whereas some public TCRs were present in many individuals. At a false discovery rate of 0.05, a later analysis linked roughly 17,000 TCR beta sequences to specific HLA alleles. A cluster of highly shared sequence variants was judged likely to be a technical artifact of the sequencing pipeline. The study gave a list of under 200 TCR beta chains associated with cytomegalovirus. Most CMV-associated TCR beta chains appeared to be HLA-restricted in a later analysis, and the HLA associations seemed to be driven largely by CMV exposure. The cohort was sequenced for TCR beta chains only, and without alpha or paired-chain data the features that could be detected were limited. In a later analysis, the rate of TCR association differed among HLA loci, with DRB1 alleles having the most associated TCRs and HLA-C alleles having the fewest. Linkage disequilibrium might explain the correlated functional status among segregating V segments, but an unknown experimental factor could not be ruled out. Immune exposure information for the cohort was limited to CMV serostatus. The classifier was reported to diagnose cytomegalovirus status with high specificity and sensitivity in both the original and validation cohorts. Strong co-occurrence of HLA alleles, especially DR and DQ, made assigning TCR associations to individual alleles difficult. A later analysis found that HLA-associated TCR beta chains were more clonally expanded and had lower generation probabilities than equally common non-associated chains. A later genetic analysis associated a missense DCLRE1C variant with V-gene and J-gene trimming of TCR beta chains, and an independent cohort replicated the association.

The cohort comprised more than 550 healthy bone marrow donors. All cohort members were sampled while nominally healthy, although unrecorded immune exposures were likely present. The donor was CMV seropositive and belonged to the group of more than 250 seropositive cohort members. A peripheral blood sample was provided by each donor, and peripheral blood mononuclear cells were used for TCR beta sequencing. The Qiagen DNeasy Blood Extraction Kit was used to extract genomic DNA from the blood cell samples. For this clone: What this receptor recognizes is not known. No clone much larger than this one lies a single base away; base qualities are absent.

Libraries were made using the immunoSEQ multiplex PCR assay. For the multiplex PCR, a mixture combining 60 forward primers for TCR Vbeta segments and 13 reverse primers for TCR Jbeta segments was used. The CDR3 region of rearranged TCR beta genes was amplified from genomic DNA by a multiplex PCR assay. On the Illumina HiSeq System, the amplified TCR beta libraries were sequenced as 87-base-pair reads. In the source study's methods: A later analysis tallied 80 million to 95 million unique TCR beta chains across the 640 or so repertoires, and about 10 million of those chains were shared by two or more donors. Raw reads were error-corrected and collapsed into unique sequences with a nearest-neighbor algorithm that merged closely related sequences to remove PCR and sequencing errors. V, D and J gene segments were assigned by aligning CDR3 sequences to IMGT reference sequences. For a sequence to be retained, a match of at least six nucleotides was required to both a V gene segment and a J gene segment. Rearrangements were classified as productive when the CDR3 lacked stop codons and remained in frame with V and J, and all other rearrangements were classified as non-productive. CDR3 was defined by IMGT convention, running from the second conserved V-encoded cysteine to the conserved J-encoded phenylalanine. The earlier analysis of about 640 of the donors excluded any sequence lacking an unambiguous match to a single V gene segment. In an earlier analysis of 587 of the donors, V segments were called functional above 56.7% productive rearrangements and were called segregating when the between-donor standard deviation exceeded 5%. A statistical classification framework was built to diagnose cytomegalovirus status from the catalog of TCR beta chain sequences. V and J gene assignment, in a later analysis, came from comparing TCR nucleotide sequences with IMGT/GENE-DB human TR gene sequences. The TCRdist pipeline was used in a later analysis to assign CDR3 sequences and most-parsimonious VDJ recombination scenarios. A later analysis defined each TCR beta chain by its CDR3 amino acid sequence plus V-gene family, and excluded reads lacking a unique V-gene family. As a way to deal with suspected cross-contamination and a sequencing artifact, a later analysis dropped nearly 600 nucleotide sequences that were highly shared and had low generation probability. In a later analysis, a clonal expansion index was calculated for each public chain from normalized within-repertoire ranks of inferred template counts. Generation probabilities in a later analysis came from a VDJ recombination model fitted to out-of-frame rearrangements, and those results were checked against IGoR. In a later analysis, hypergeometric tests were used to score TCR-TCR, TCR-HLA and TCR-CMV co-occurrence, with a repertoire-size bias correction applied to TCR pairs. In a later analysis, false discovery rates were estimated by permuting HLA or CMV assignments 20 times. In a later analysis, co-occurring TCRs were grouped using DBSCAN, with TCRdist sequence similarity added in when clustering inside HLA-allele-positive subsets. Repertoires with fewer than 30,000 or more than 120,000 public chains, plus five repertoires with anomalous nucleotide sharing, were excluded from co-occurrence clustering. TCRdb obtained this table from immuneACCESS and retained in-frame rearrangements with V and J assigned. These tables miss some clones; where compared with another copy, unresolved V genes account for less than half of the shortfall, and the remainder is unexplained. That table gives V, J and clone size, and the DNA gave D and trimming. The sample yields some 150,000 clones; 70% to 80% were counted once. Just under 6.5% of the sample is in the top ten clones.

There are 14 amino acids in the CDR3, from cysteine to phenylalanine inclusive. Only the CDR3 portion is preserved as DNA: 42 bases, with reading frame beginning at the first base. V and J are truncated by 1 base and 2 bases respectively, leaving an intervening sequence of 9 bases. CDR1 and CDR2 (SGHRS, YFSETQ) derive from the germline V gene. This TCR was recovered from a man aged 50-60 years in good health and CMV-seropositive. Sequencing input: PBMCs. The V gene is TRBV5-1 and the J gene is TRBJ1-2; TRBD1 is a possible D gene, resting on 5 matching bases. The DNA sequence is TGCGCCAGCAGCTTGTCCTCAGGGAACTATGGCTACACCTTC. Translated, this is CASSLSSGNYGYTF.